The clone carrying this T cell receptor beta chain has more than one count but fewer than ten. Its antigen remains unidentified. This sample is drawn from a study of T cells after yellow fever vaccination. Study summary: Preparation of the low-cell-number fractions used SMART-Seq v4 Ultra Low Input. Study results and limitations: After the booster, about 95% of CD4 and 75% to 90% of CD8 primary-response clones were re-detected. It was the secondary response that reached its peak faster, day 5 versus 15, but it was weaker.

CDR3 length: 14 residues. Per the germline V gene, CDR1 is SGHKS and CDR2 is YYEKEE (reference sequence). Trimming took 4 bases from V and 0 from J, leaving 11 bases between them. Generation of TCR cDNA used 5'RACE template switching (which added a universal primer site and UMIs). TCRdb reprocessed the 5' RACE reads via MiXCR and lists one record per CDR3 protein. This sample has about 340,000 distinct CDR3 sequences, with over 8% found just once. The clonotype originates from a man younger than 35 who received the YFV17D yellow fever vaccine. The input for sequencing was PBMCs, taken on the day of the first yellow fever vaccination. The V gene is TRBV5-5, the J gene TRBJ2-7; tentatively, D is TRBD2 (5 bases). CDR3 coding DNA: TGTGCCAGCAGCGATCCCCGGGGCTCCTACGAGCAGTACGTC. Amino acids: CASSDPRGSYEQYV.